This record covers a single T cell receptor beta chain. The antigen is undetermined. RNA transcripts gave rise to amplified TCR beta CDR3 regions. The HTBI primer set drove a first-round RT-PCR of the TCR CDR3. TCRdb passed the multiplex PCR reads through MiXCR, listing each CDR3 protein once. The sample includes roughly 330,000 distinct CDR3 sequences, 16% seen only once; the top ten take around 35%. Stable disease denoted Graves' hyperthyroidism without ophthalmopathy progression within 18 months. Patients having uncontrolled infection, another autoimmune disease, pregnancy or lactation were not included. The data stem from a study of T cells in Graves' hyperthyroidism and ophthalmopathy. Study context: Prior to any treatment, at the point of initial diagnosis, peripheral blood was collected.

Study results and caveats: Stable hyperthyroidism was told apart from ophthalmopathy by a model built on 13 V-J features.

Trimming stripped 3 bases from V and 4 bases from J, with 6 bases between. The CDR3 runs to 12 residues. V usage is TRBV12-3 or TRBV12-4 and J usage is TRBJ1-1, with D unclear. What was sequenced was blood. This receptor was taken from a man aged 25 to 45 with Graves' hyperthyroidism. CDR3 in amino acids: CASSLRLTEAFF. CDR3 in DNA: TGTGCCAGCAGTTTGAGGCTCACTGAAGCTTTCTTT.